What follows are 18 T cell receptor beta chains derived from one specimen sequenced in a study of blood T cell repertoires in COVID-19. Libraries were prepared by immunoSEQ multiplex PCR; TCRdb keeps only in-frame clonotypes and omits some of them. The table has 200,000 to 250,000 clones, about 91% seen once. Sequencing used peripheral blood. These receptors all stem from a woman aged 25-40 years with COVID-19, enrolled during active disease.

The J gene is TRBJ1-1, the V gene TRBV5-1; 8 positions match TRBD1. V dropped 4 bases and J dropped 2; count of bases not matched to a gene: 7. The CDR3 has 15 residues. Germline CDR1 is SGHRS and CDR2 is YFSETQ. For the CDR3, the DNA is TGCGCCAGCAGCCCCCGGGGACAGGTTAACACTGAAGCTTTCTTT. Its translation is CASSPRGQVNTEAFF.

This chain uses TRBV18 with TRBJ1-2; tentative D call: TRBD1 (5 bases). There are 15 residues in the CDR3. Germline V lookup: CDR1 KGHSH, CDR2 LQKENI. The V end was cut by 4 bases, the J end by 4 bases, with 16 bases between. CDR3 sequence (DNA): TGTGCCAGCTCACTGGACACAGCCAGATCCTATGGCTACACCTTC. As protein: CASSLDTARSYGYTF.

V gene TRBV4-3 combines with J gene TRBJ2-7; 7 bases are a match to TRBD1. The CDR3 runs 15 residues. After removal of 3 bases from V and 0 bases from J, the junction contained 5 bases not matched to a gene. The germline gives CDR1 LGHNA, CDR2 YSLEER. The CDR3 coding sequence is TGCGCCAGCAGCCAGTGGGACAGTTCCTCCTACGAGCAGTACTTC. This sequence encodes CASSQWDSSSYEQYF.

The rearrangement links TRBV9 to TRBJ1-6; no firm D call. Trimming shortened V by 3 bases and J by 9 bases, and 13 bases separated the two germline ends. Germline V gene data show CDR1 as SGDLS and CDR2 as YYNGEE. The CDR3 runs 14 residues. In DNA form, the CDR3 reads TGTGCCAGCAGCGCGTTACAATTACGTTCACCCCTCCACTTT. This codes for CASSALQLRSPLHF.

The chain couples TRBV7-9 to TRBJ1-1, with 7 bases identical to TRBD1. The CDR3 loop spans 14 amino acids. V shed 1 base and J 4 bases; nucleotides not matched to a gene: 3. The germline V gene has CDR1 SEHNR and CDR2 FQNEAQ (reference sequence). The chain's CDR3 is CASSLGRQGTEAFF. The DNA for the CDR3 is TGTGCCAGCAGCTTAGGGCGACAGGGCACTGAAGCTTTCTTT.

This clone has a single count. The chain uses TRBV10-3 and TRBJ1-2; D uncertain. V lost 3 bases to trimming and J lost 3 bases, with 8 bases between them. CDR3 length equals 13 residues. Germline values: CDR1 ENHRY, CDR2 SYGVKD. The chain's CDR3 is CAISEVGDYGYTF. Written as DNA, the CDR3 is TGTGCCATCAGTGAAGTGGGAGACTATGGCTACACCTTC.

V is TRBV6-2 or TRBV6-3 and J is TRBJ2-2, with 7 bases identical to TRBD1. Germline values: CDR1 MNHEY, CDR2 SVGEGT. Trimming cost V 5 bases and J 3 bases; bases outside gene matches: 6. The CDR3 runs to 15 residues. CDR3 protein: CASSTGVYYTGELFF. The CDR3 DNA sequence: TGTGCCAGCAGTACAGGGGTCTACTACACCGGGGAGCTGTTTTTT.

The V and J genes are TRBV6-5 and TRBJ2-1; maybe TRBD1 (5 bases). Germline CDR1 and CDR2: MNHEY and SVGAGI. V lost 0 bases and J 7 bases, leaving 16 bases between the germline ends. The CDR3 is made up of 16 amino acids. The CDR3 here is CASSYSGVGLGNEQFF. In DNA, the CDR3 is TGTGCCAGCAGTTACTCAGGGGTAGGCTTAGGGAATGAGCAGTTCTTC.

This clone was observed once. The genes are TRBV10-2 and TRBJ2-3; 13 bases fit TRBD2. The CDR3 covers 16 residues. With 3 bases clipped from V and 7 bases from J, the junction kept 7 bases outside the gene matches. Per germline, CDR1 WSHSY and CDR2 SAAADI. DNA for the CDR3: TGCGCCAGCAGTGACACCTGGACTAGCGGGGGAAATACGCAGTATTTT. It translates to CASSDTWTSGGNTQYF.

V is TRBV7-6 and J is TRBJ1-2; no reliable D call. V shed 2 bases and J shed 7 bases, with 14 bases lying between them. Germline CDR1 and CDR2: SGHVS and FNYEAQ. The CDR3 totals 14 residues. The CDR3 DNA sequence: TGTGCCAGCAGCTTAACGGGAGGGTTCAGTGGCTACACCTTC. Its translation: CASSLTGGFSGYTF.

CDR3 in DNA: TGTGCCAGCAGTTTCGGGAAGGGGGCTGAAGCTTTCTTT. As protein: CASSFGKGAEAFF. This chain uses TRBV27 with TRBJ1-1; possibly TRBD1 for D (6 bases). Germline V lookup: CDR1 MNHEY, CDR2 SMNVEV (reference sequence). The CDR3 has 13 amino acids. V lost 3 bases and J lost 6, with 11 bases in between.

V gene TRBV27 combines with J gene TRBJ2-3, with 10 bases matching TRBD2. The V gene end was trimmed by 2 bases and the J gene end by 0 bases; junction bases not matched to a gene: 2. This CDR3 region has 16 residues. Germline CDR1 is MNHEY and CDR2 is SMNVEV (reference sequence). CDR3 sequence (DNA): TGTGCCAGCAGTTTACAAGCGGGGGGGAGCACAGATACGCAGTATTTT. Its translation is CASSLQAGGSTDTQYF.

The rearrangement joins TRBV23-1 to TRBJ2-1; TRBD1 agrees at 7 bases. TRBV23-1 is an ORF, and what it does is uncertain. CDR3 length: 14 amino acids. V shed 10 bases and J 7 bases; nucleotides not matched to a gene: 13. The chain's CDR3 is CANQRGHERNEQFF. In nucleotides, the CDR3 is TGCGCCAACCAAAGGGGGCACGAAAGGAATGAGCAGTTCTTC.

CDR3 in amino acids: CASSVGDTKETQYF. The CDR3 nucleotides are TGTGCCAGCAGTGTAGGGGACACAAAAGAGACCCAGTACTTC. The chain uses TRBV2 and TRBJ2-5; perhaps TRBD1 as D (6 bases). The CDR3 is made up of 14 amino acids. V shed 4 bases and J shed 3 bases, with 12 bases lying between them. CDR1 is SNHLY, CDR2 FYNNEI, per germline.

This clone was picked up one time. The chain is built from TRBV29-1 and TRBJ1-4; weak D call: TRBD1 (5 bases). CDR1 is SQVTM and CDR2 is ANQGSEA in the germline V gene. The CDR3 has 12 residues. V was cut by 7 bases and J by 8 bases, with 14 bases left in between. The CDR3 DNA reads as TGCAGCGGGGGAAGGGAGGGGGAAAAACTGTTTTTT. This gives the protein CSGGREGEKLFF.

The CDR3 sequence: CASSFLDGGPYEQYF. CDR3 nucleotide sequence: TGCGCCAGCAGTTTCCTGGATGGGGGCCCTTACGAGCAGTACTTC. The chain uses TRBV4-1 and TRBJ2-7, with a weak D call TRBD1 (6 bases). The V gene lost 6 bases and the J gene lost 4 bases, with 19 bases spanning the gap. Germline assignment: CDR1 MGHRA and CDR2 YSYEKL. CDR3 length: 15 residues.

This chain uses TRBV5-4 with TRBJ2-3, with D hard to call. Germline CDR1 reads SGHNT; CDR2 reads YYREEE (reference sequence). V was trimmed by 2 bases and J by 3 bases, leaving 10 bases between them. The CDR3 is 14 amino acids. This CDR3 is CASSFFTSTDTQYF. CDR3 sequence (DNA): TGTGCCAGCAGCTTCTTTACATCAACAGATACGCAGTATTTT.

The J gene is TRBJ2-1, the V gene TRBV18; 11 bases map to TRBD2. This CDR3 comprises 17 residues. J was trimmed by 4 bases and V by 0 bases; bases with no gene match: 5. Germline V gene data show CDR1 as KGHSH and CDR2 as LQKENI. CDR3 nucleotides: TGTGCCAGCTCACCACCGGCTAGCGGGAGGAAGTACAATGAGCAGTTCTTC. It is translated as CASSPPASGRKYNEQFF.